This entry lists 6 T cell receptor beta chains sequenced from one sample in a study of T cell responses to AZD1222 COVID-19 vaccine. Using immunoSEQ multiplex PCR, the repertoire was profiled, and TCRdb retains in-frame clones only, with some absent. The sample includes fewer than 120,000 clones, 85% to 95% of them seen just once. Sample: peripheral blood, taken on day 0 of AZD1222 vaccination. The receptors here all came from an adult in good health.

The DNA of the CDR3 is TGTGCCTGGAGTAAGCACAGTAACTATGGCTACACCTTC. Translation gives CAWSKHSNYGYTF. V usage is TRBV30 and J usage is TRBJ1-2; D is unclear. Germline CDR1 is GTSNPN and CDR2 is SVGIG (reference sequence). This CDR3 is 13 amino acids long. V dropped 2 bases and J dropped 1 base, with 8 bases sitting between them.

Here the CDR3 reads CASSLGSMATAYGYTF. CDR3 nucleotide sequence: TGCGCCAGCAGCTTGGGAAGCATGGCAACAGCCTATGGCTACACCTTC. The rearrangement uses TRBV5-1 and TRBJ1-2; D gene uncertain. The length of the CDR3 is 16 residues. Trimming took off 0 bases at V and 4 bases at J, with 16 bases between the two ends. Germline assignment: CDR1 SGHRS and CDR2 YFSETQ.

This chain connects TRBV2 to TRBJ1-2; unclear D gene. This CDR3 has 12 residues. Germline CDR1 reads SNHLY; CDR2 reads FYNNEI. Trimming stripped 4 bases from V and 5 bases from J, with 8 bases between. CDR3 sequence reads: CASSVRLYGYTF. In nucleotides, the CDR3 is TGTGCCAGCAGTGTTCGACTTTATGGCTACACCTTC. The whole variable domain, remainder taken from reference TRBV2 and TRBJ1-2, is EPEVTQTPSHQVTQMGQEVILRCVPISNHLYFYWYRQILGQKVEFLVSFYNNEISEKSEIFDDQFSVERPDGSNFTLKIRSTKLEDSAMYFCASSVRLYGYTFGSGTRLTVV.

The CDR3 spells CASSLVRDSGNTIYF. DNA of the CDR3: TGTGCCAGCAGTTTGGTACGGGACTCTGGAAACACCATATATTTT. The V gene is TRBV6-5, the J gene TRBJ1-3; D gene uncertain. Germline V gives CDR1 MNHEY, CDR2 SVGAGI. V was cut by 4 bases and J by 0 bases, with 10 bases left in between. CDR3 length: 15 amino acids.

CDR3 DNA: TGCGCCAGCAGCCAGGTGGGGGCGGGTACTGAAGCTTTCTTT. This encodes CASSQVGAGTEAFF. J is TRBJ1-1 and V is TRBV4-1, with a possible D match to TRBD1 (6 bases). The germline V and J ends were trimmed by 3 bases and 5 bases, with 13 bases remaining between them. The CDR3 runs to 14 residues. Germline V gene data show CDR1 as MGHRA and CDR2 as YSYEKL.

CDR3: CASSITPGWQPQHF. CDR3 in DNA: TGTGCCAGTAGTATAACCCCAGGGTGGCAGCCCCAGCATTTT. V usage is TRBV19 and J usage is TRBJ1-5, with a weak D call TRBD1 (5 bases). The CDR3 length is 14 residues. The V gene lost 2 bases and the J gene lost 7 bases, with 12 bases spanning the gap. Germline loops: CDR1 LNHDA, CDR2 SQIVND (reference sequence).